The next 32 T cell receptor beta chains were all read from a single sample in a study of technical replicates of blood from a few donors (dated by TCRdb to 2016 to 2017). The library came from the immunoSEQ multiplex PCR assay. TCRdb took over this immuneACCESS table, retaining in-frame rearrangements with V and J assigned. Such tables are incomplete; in checked studies, under half of the missing clones stem from an unresolved V gene, and the remainder is unexplained. The table for this sample lists around 80,000 clones; approximately 89% of them were counted only once. Of the sample, less than 0.5% falls within the top ten clones. The material sequenced was T cells isolated from PBMCs. The receptors come from a human donor in good health.

Comments on this clone: A much larger clone lies one base from this, so it may be a read error. The rearrangement uses TRBV21-1 and TRBJ2-2; the table gives TRBD2 as D, unverified against the DNA. TRBV21-1 represents a pseudogene. The CDR3 is made up of 15 amino acids. The CDR3 is CASSRLAGNTGELFF. CDR3 DNA sequence: TGTGCCAGCAGCAGACTAGCGGGAAACACCGGGGAGCTGTTTTTT.

J is TRBJ2-7 and V is TRBV4-3, with D tentatively TRBD2 (6 bases). V was pared by 1 base and J by 5 bases, with 15 bases between. The CDR3 covers 15 residues. Germline CDR1 reads LGHNA; CDR2 reads YSLEER. Here the CDR3 reads CASSQVLGGNHEQYF. CDR3 in DNA: TGCGCCAGCAGCCAAGTCCTCGGGGGTAACCACGAGCAGTACTTC.

This clone was seen once. J is TRBJ2-3 and V is TRBV5-1; possibly TRBD1 for D (6 bases). The ends were cut back, 0 bases at V and 2 bases at J, with 10 bases in the middle. Germline-derived CDR1 and CDR2 are SGHRS and YFSETQ. CDR3 length: 15 residues. CDR3 sequence (DNA): TGCGCCAGCAGCTTGGAGGGGGACCTCACAGATACGCAGTATTTT. Translation: CASSLEGDLTDTQYF.

This rearrangement joins TRBV11-2 to TRBJ2-3; maybe TRBD2 (6 bases). The V gene's germline CDR1 is SGHAT and CDR2 FQNNGV. There are 15 residues in the CDR3. V dropped 1 base and J dropped 6 bases, with 14 bases sitting between them. CDR3 bases: TGTGCCAGCAGCTTAGGTGGAGGGAGTTACGATACGCAGTATTTT. This codes for CASSLGGGSYDTQYF.

The J gene is TRBJ1-5, the V gene TRBV6-5; D remains ambiguous. CDR3 size: 14 residues. The germline V and J ends were trimmed by 2 bases and 1 base, with 6 bases remaining between them. Per germline, CDR1 MNHEY and CDR2 SVGAGI. The DNA for the CDR3 is TGTGCCAGCAGTTACAGGGAGAGCAATCAGCCCCAGCATTTT. Amino acids: CASSYRESNQPQHF.

The chain joins TRBV7-9 to TRBJ1-1; 9 bases fit TRBD1. The CDR3 totals 15 residues. V was pared by 6 bases and J by 6 bases, with 11 bases of the junction left unmatched. Germline CDR1 and CDR2: SEHNR and FQNEAQ (reference sequence). Here the CDR3 reads CASSRTGAAGSEAFF. The CDR3 DNA sequence: TGTGCCAGCAGTCGGACAGGGGCCGCAGGCTCTGAAGCTTTCTTT.

The gene calls are TRBV19 and TRBJ1-5; tentatively, D is TRBD1 (6 bases). CDR1 is LNHDA and CDR2 is SQIVND in the germline V gene (reference sequence). The CDR3 loop spans 14 amino acids. Deletions cut 6 bases from V and 7 bases from J, with 16 bases between. The CDR3 coding sequence is TGTGCCAGTAGGGGGGGGCAGGCGGGGCAGCCCCAGCATTTT. It is translated as CASRGGQAGQPQHF.

The V call is TRBV7-2, the J call TRBJ2-5, with 9 bases matching TRBD2. The junction had 16 bases not matched to a gene; V was cut back by 3 bases and J by 5 bases. The CDR3 consists of 18 residues. Germline CDR1 and CDR2: SGHTA and FQGNSA. This CDR3 reads CASSLRRWAGGPRETQYF. The CDR3 bases are TGTGCCAGCAGCTTGCGTCGGTGGGCGGGAGGGCCGAGGGAGACCCAGTACTTC.

The chain carries TRBV7-8 and TRBJ2-3; 8 bases line up with TRBD1. The CDR3 extends over 20 amino acids. With V trimmed by 1 base and J by 2 bases, 17 bases remained unmatched. CDR1 is SGHVS, CDR2 FQNEAQ, per germline. CDR3 in amino acids: CASSLVTGQGEEGSTDTQYF. CDR3 in DNA: TGTGCCAGCAGCTTAGTAACTGGACAGGGCGAGGAGGGTTCCACAGATACGCAGTATTTT.

V is TRBV28 and J is TRBJ2-3, with D perhaps matching TRBD2 (5 bases). The CDR3 covers 15 residues. Per the germline V gene, CDR1 is MDHEN and CDR2 is SYDVKM. The germline V and J ends were trimmed by 4 bases and 0 bases, with 11 bases remaining between them. This CDR3 is CASSWSAASTDTQYF. The CDR3 DNA follows: TGTGCCAGCAGTTGGTCAGCGGCTAGCACAGATACGCAGTATTTT.

The rearrangement joins TRBV6-5 to TRBJ1-1; tentatively, D is TRBD1 (6 bases). This CDR3 has 15 residues. V lost 5 bases and J lost 2, with 15 bases in between. Germline-derived CDR1 and CDR2 are MNHEY and SVGAGI. The CDR3 DNA reads as TGTGCCAGCAGTGGGGGGCGGGAGAGAAACACTGAAGCTTTCTTT. It codes for CASSGGRERNTEAFF.

The V and J genes are TRBV15 and TRBJ2-7, with a tentative D call TRBD1 (6 bases). The CDR3 length is 14 residues. Trimming took off 0 bases at V and 3 bases at J, with 9 bases between the two ends. CDR1 and CDR2 from the germline V gene are LNHNV and YYDKDF (reference sequence). CDR3 sequence reads: CATSREQGYYEQYF. CDR3 nucleotides: TGTGCCACCAGCAGAGAACAGGGATACTACGAGCAGTACTTC.

This chain connects TRBV7-2 to TRBJ2-3; D ambiguous. Trimming took off 4 bases at V and 1 base at J, with 9 bases between the two ends. Germline values: CDR1 SGHTA, CDR2 FQGNSA. The CDR3 contains 14 residues. This CDR3 reads CASSSLRGTDTQYF. The CDR3 DNA sequence: TGTGCCAGCAGCTCCCTTCGGGGCACAGATACGCAGTATTTT.

The chain uses TRBV7-9 and TRBJ1-2; D perhaps matches TRBD1 (5 bases). V dropped 6 bases and J dropped 6 bases, with 23 bases sitting between them. Germline V gives CDR1 SEHNR, CDR2 FQNEAQ (reference sequence). The CDR3 runs 16 residues. Here the CDR3 DNA reads TGTGCCAGCAGTATACCCCCATCCCGGGACTTAGATGGCTACACCTTC. This encodes CASSIPPSRDLDGYTF.

The V call is TRBV4-1, the J call TRBJ2-1; TRBD1 matches at 7 bases. This CDR3 spans 16 amino acids. CDR1 and CDR2 from the germline V gene are MGHRA and YSYEKL. The V gene end was trimmed by 4 bases and the J gene end by 2 bases; junction bases not matched to a gene: 8. CDR3 region: CASSPGKGAPYNEQFF. The CDR3 DNA follows: TGCGCCAGCAGCCCTGGAAAGGGGGCCCCCTACAATGAGCAGTTCTTC.

This chain joins TRBV5-4 and TRBJ1-1; no reliable D call. The V end was cut by 2 bases, the J end by 3 bases, with 8 bases between. CDR1 and CDR2 (germline): SGHNT, YYREEE (reference sequence). CDR3 length: 13 residues. In nucleotides, the CDR3 is TGTGCCAGCAGCTTTCTCGGGGACACTGAAGCTTTCTTT. This sequence encodes CASSFLGDTEAFF. The full variable domain, in which reference TRBV5-4 and TRBJ1-1 provide the parts outside the CDR3, is ETGVTQSPTHLIKTRGQQVTLRCSSQSGHNTVSWYQQALGQGPQFIFQYYREEENGRGNFPPRFSGLQFPNYSSELNVNALELDDSALYLCASSFLGDTEAFFGQGTRLTVV.

This chain joins TRBV15 and TRBJ2-7; maybe TRBD1 (5 bases). CDR3 size: 14 residues. V was clipped by 0 bases and J by 4 bases, with 10 bases between them. Germline V lookup: CDR1 LNHNV, CDR2 YYDKDF (reference sequence). The CDR3 sequence is CATSRERGKYEQYF. CDR3 DNA: TGTGCCACCAGCAGAGAAAGGGGAAAATACGAGCAGTACTTC.

The CDR3 region has the DNA TGTGCCAGCATTCAGCACGGGAGAGGAAACATTCAGTACTTC. It yields the protein CASIQHGRGNIQYF. The J gene is TRBJ2-4, the V gene TRBV6-1, with a tentative D call TRBD2 (6 bases). The CDR3 runs to 14 residues. The germline V gene has CDR1 MNHNS and CDR2 SASEGT. The V and J ends lost 7 bases and 6 bases respectively, with 16 bases between them.

The chain employs TRBV4-3 and TRBJ1-1; D remains ambiguous. The V end lost 0 bases, the J end lost 10 bases, and 12 bases lay between the germline ends. This CDR3 region has 13 residues. CDR1 and CDR2 from the germline V gene are LGHNA and YSLEER. CDR3 amino acids: CASSQDNSFVAFF. The CDR3 DNA reads TGCGCCAGCAGCCAAGATAACAGCTTCGTAGCTTTCTTT.

This clone was seen only once. J is TRBJ2-3 and V is TRBV5-1, with a possible D match to TRBD2 (6 bases). V lost 7 bases and J lost 2, with 20 bases in between. Looked up from germline, CDR1 is SGHRS and CDR2 is YFSETQ. The CDR3 totals 16 residues. In DNA form, the CDR3 reads TGCGCCAGCGCTAGCGAATGGCGGGCCAACACAGATACGCAGTATTTT. Protein product: CASASEWRANTDTQYF.

J is TRBJ2-2 and V is TRBV30, with 8 positions matching TRBD2. After removal of 0 bases from V and 8 bases from J, the junction contained 11 bases not matched to a gene. Germline loops: CDR1 GTSNPN, CDR2 SVGIG (reference sequence). The CDR3 is 16 residues long. CDR3 protein: CAWSVRRGALEGELFF. The DNA of the CDR3 is TGTGCCTGGAGTGTAAGGCGGGGGGCATTAGAAGGGGAGCTGTTTTTT. Full variable domain (missing parts from reference TRBV30 and TRBJ2-2): SQTIHQWPATLVQPVGSPLSLECTVEGTSNPNLYWYRQAAGRGLQLLFYSVGIGQISSEVPQNLSASRPQDRQFILSSKKLLLSDSGFYLCAWSVRRGALEGELFFGEGSRLTVL.

This chain links TRBV7-2 with TRBJ2-2; TRBD2 aligns across 8 bases. J gave up 3 bases and V 6 bases, and 6 bases lay outside the gene matches. Germline loops: CDR1 SGHTA, CDR2 FQGNSA. The CDR3 has 15 residues. This chain's CDR3 is CASSTGLADTGELFF. As DNA, the CDR3 is TGTGCCAGCAGTACTGGACTAGCAGACACCGGGGAGCTGTTTTTT.

V gene TRBV9 combines with J gene TRBJ2-1, with a weak D call TRBD2 (5 bases). V was trimmed by 3 bases and J by 10 bases, leaving 8 bases between them. This CDR3 is built from 11 residues. Germline CDR1 reads SGDLS; CDR2 reads YYNGEE. The CDR3 coding sequence is TGTGCCAGCAGCGGCAGCGGAGAGCAGTTCTTC. It codes for CASSGSGEQFF.

The gene calls are TRBV5-6 and TRBJ2-3; TRBD2 matches at 8 bases. The V gene's germline CDR1 is SGHDT and CDR2 YYEEEE. The CDR3 runs to 16 residues. V was pared by 0 bases and J by 3 bases, with 6 bases of the junction left unmatched. CDR3 nucleotide sequence: TGTGCCAGCAGCTTGGAACTCCGGGAGGGAACAGATACGCAGTATTTT. Protein sequence: CASSLELREGTDTQYF.

This clone was observed a few times. The chain is built from TRBV27 and TRBJ1-1; D uncertain. The length of the CDR3 is 14 residues. Germline V lookup: CDR1 MNHEY, CDR2 SMNVEV (reference sequence). Trimming took 3 bases from V and 0 from J, leaving 8 bases between them. The CDR3 spells CASSFNTLNTEAFF. CDR3 nucleotide sequence: TGTGCCAGCAGTTTTAACACATTGAACACTGAAGCTTTCTTT.

This clone was observed a handful of times. V gene TRBV30 combines with J gene TRBJ1-4, with D maybe TRBD1 (6 bases). Trimming left V 2 bases short and J 8 bases short, with 15 bases between. The CDR3 consists of 14 residues. In germline, CDR1 is GTSNPN, CDR2 SVGIG (reference sequence). The CDR3 sequence is CAWSPLGAKEKLFF. The DNA of the CDR3 is TGTGCCTGGAGTCCCCTGGGGGCGAAAGAAAAACTGTTTTTT. Looking up the rest from reference TRBV30 and TRBJ1-4 gives the full variable domain: SQTIHQWPATLVQPVGSPLSLECTVEGTSNPNLYWYRQAAGRGLQLLFYSVGIGQISSEVPQNLSASRPQDRQFILSSKKLLLSDSGFYLCAWSPLGAKEKLFFGSGTQLSVL.

The chain carries TRBV14 and TRBJ2-5; TRBD1 matches at 10 bases. The CDR3 has 15 residues. The germline CDR1 and CDR2 sequences are SGHDN and FVKESK. The trim removed 4 bases at V and 2 bases at J, leaving 4 bases unmatched. The CDR3 spells CASSPRTGGQETQYF. The CDR3 nucleotides read TGTGCCAGCAGCCCCCGGACAGGGGGGCAAGAGACCCAGTACTTC.

The gene calls are TRBV15 and TRBJ2-3, with TRBD1 identical over 8 bases. CDR1 and CDR2 from the germline V gene are LNHNV and YYDKDF (reference sequence). The CDR3 loop spans 18 amino acids. With 2 bases clipped from V and 2 bases from J, the junction kept 12 bases outside the gene matches. The CDR3 DNA reads as TGTGCCACCAGCAGATCATTGGACAGGGCGAACCCCACAGATACGCAGTATTTT. It is translated as CATSRSLDRANPTDTQYF.

This rearrangement joins TRBV7-6 to TRBJ1-2, with D possibly TRBD1 on 6 matching bases. V gave up 10 bases and J gave up 2 bases, with 11 bases separating them. The CDR3 is made up of 12 amino acids. CDR1 and CDR2 (germline): SGHVS, FNYEAQ. CDR3 sequence reads: CAISQGNYGYTF. The CDR3 nucleotides read TGTGCCATTTCACAGGGAAACTATGGCTACACCTTC.

The chain is built from TRBV18 and TRBJ2-3; 8 nucleotides match TRBD2. Per the germline V gene, CDR1 is KGHSH and CDR2 is LQKENI. This CDR3 is built from 17 residues. After removal of 3 bases from V and 0 bases from J, the junction contained 8 bases not matched to a gene. CDR3 sequence (DNA): TGTGCCAGCTCACCGTCTACTAGCGGCTATAGCACAGATACGCAGTATTTT. This codes for CASSPSTSGYSTDTQYF.

The chain links TRBV18 to TRBJ1-1; tentative D call: TRBD1 (6 bases). V lost 2 bases and J 8 bases, leaving 9 bases between the germline ends. The CDR3 has 12 residues. CDR1 is KGHSH and CDR2 is LQKENI in the germline V gene. The chain's CDR3 is CASSPDRNEAFF. The CDR3, as DNA: TGTGCCAGCTCACCAGACAGGAACGAAGCTTTCTTT. The entire variable domain, with the rest obtained from reference TRBV18 and TRBJ1-1, is as follows: NAGVMQNPRHLVRRRGQEARLRCSPMKGHSHVYWYRQLPEEGLKFMVYLQKENIIDESGMPKERFSAEFPKEGPSILRIQQVVRGDSAAYFCASSPDRNEAFFGQGTRLTVV.

The chain joins TRBV6-6 to TRBJ2-5; 7 nucleotides align to TRBD1. There are 15 residues in the CDR3. The germline gives CDR1 MNHNY, CDR2 SVGAGI (reference sequence). Unmatched junction bases numbered 8, after V lost 6 bases and J lost 1 base. In DNA, the CDR3 is TGTGCCAGCAGGACTCGACAGGGCGCCCAAGAGACCCAGTACTTC. Translating it yields CASRTRQGAQETQYF.